The present T cell receptor (beta chain) was sequenced within a study of Graves' ophthalmopathy and Graves' hyperthyroidism. Amplification of the TCR beta CDR3 regions used RNA transcripts (as template). RT-PCR with HTBI primers came first, then second-round multiplex PCR. One entry per CDR3 protein, called by TCRdb with MiXCR from the multiplex PCR reads. In the table there are over a million distinct CDR3 sequences, about two fifths of which are singletons. The germline gives CDR1 KGHDR, CDR2 SFDVKD. The CDR3 length is 14 residues. V was trimmed by 4 bases and J by 1 base, leaving 8 bases between them.

Material for sequencing was peripheral blood or thyroid tissue (not recorded which). The sequence derives from an adult man with Graves' hyperthyroidism. The rearrangement uses TRBV24-1 and TRBJ2-3; D is undetermined. CDR3 bases: TGTGCCACCAGTGAGCCCAGCCGCACAGATACGCAGTATTTT. This translates into CATSEPSRTDTQYF.